Listed below are T cell receptor beta chains from one sample, sequenced in a study of radiation and T cells in renal cell carcinoma. TCRdb's copy holds only in-frame clones and misses some; the assay was immunoSEQ multiplex PCR. The sample has about 130,000 clones, approximately 90% seen once. The starting material was blood, obtained from a patient whose treatment included radiotherapy and nephrectomy. The receptor source for this set is a woman aged 45-65 years with renal cell carcinoma. Both conserved end residues are part of each CDR3. The D gene is left open where the match is weak. Size values are once, few and many counts, or a class for expanded clones, and some rows have none.

J gene: TRBJ1-6; clone size: -; D gene: -; V gene: TRBV5-6; CDR3 length: 14; CDR3 protein: CASSPTQTGSPLHF; CDR3 DNA: TGTGCCAGCAGCCCTACGCAGACCGGTTCACCCCTCCACTTT
J gene: TRBJ1-1; clone size: -; D gene: TRBD1; V gene: TRBV7-8; CDR3 length: 15; CDR3 protein: CASSLRRTGGYIAFF; CDR3 DNA: TGTGCCAGCAGCTTAAGGAGGACAGGAGGGTATATCGCTTTCTTT
J gene: TRBJ2-1; clone size: -; D gene: TRBD2; V gene: TRBV7-7; CDR3 length: 16; CDR3 protein: CASSLALAGGRNEQFF; CDR3 DNA: TGTGCTAGCAGCTTAGCCCTAGCGGGGGGGAGGAATGAGCAGTTCTTC
J gene: TRBJ2-5; clone size: once; D gene: TRBD2; V gene: TRBV11-2; CDR3 length: 17; CDR3 protein: CASSLDFSGGRAGTQYF; CDR3 DNA: TGTGCCAGCAGCTTAGACTTTAGCGGGGGCCGGGCAGGGACCCAGTACTTC
J gene: TRBJ2-3; clone size: -; D gene: TRBD1; V gene: TRBV7-9; CDR3 length: 16; CDR3 protein: CASSSYRTGNTDTQYF; CDR3 DNA: TGTGCCAGCAGCTCGTACAGGACAGGGAACACAGATACGCAGTATTTT
J gene: TRBJ2-7; clone size: -; D gene: -; V gene: TRBV6-1; CDR3 length: 14; CDR3 protein: CASSEIPGVTEQYF; CDR3 DNA: TGTGCCAGCAGTGAAATTCCGGGAGTAACCGAGCAGTACTTC
J gene: TRBJ1-6; clone size: -; D gene: -; V gene: TRBV4-2; CDR3 length: 15; CDR3 protein: CASSQADGNNSPLHF; CDR3 DNA: TGTGCCAGCAGCCAAGCGGACGGCAATAATTCACCCCTCCACTTT
J gene: TRBJ1-6; clone size: -; D gene: -; V gene: TRBV6-1; CDR3 length: 12; CDR3 protein: CASSERDSPLHF; CDR3 DNA: TGTGCCAGCAGTGAAAGGGATTCACCCCTCCACTTT
J gene: TRBJ2-4; clone size: once; D gene: -; V gene: TRBV6-1; CDR3 length: 16; CDR3 protein: CASSEFGGIAKNIQYF; CDR3 DNA: TGTGCCAGCAGTGAATTCGGGGGAATAGCCAAAAACATTCAGTACTTC
J gene: TRBJ1-2; clone size: -; D gene: -; V gene: TRBV6-6; CDR3 length: 12; CDR3 protein: CASSTDIYGYTF; CDR3 DNA: TGTGCCAGCAGTACTGACATTTATGGCTACACCTTC
J gene: TRBJ2-6; clone size: once; D gene: TRBD2; V gene: TRBV7-2; CDR3 length: 18; CDR3 protein: CASSRMSGGFSGANVLTF; CDR3 DNA: TGTGCCAGCAGCCGGATGAGCGGGGGTTTCTCTGGGGCCAACGTCCTGACTTTC
J gene: TRBJ1-2; clone size: -; D gene: -; V gene: TRBV18; CDR3 length: 16; CDR3 protein: CASSPIISGVNYGYTF; CDR3 DNA: TGTGCCAGCTCACCAATCATATCGGGGGTTAACTATGGCTACACCTTC
J gene: TRBJ1-2; clone size: -; D gene: TRBD1; V gene: TRBV29-1; CDR3 length: 13; CDR3 protein: CSVLGQGRGGYTF; CDR3 DNA: TGCAGCGTTCTAGGACAGGGTAGGGGTGGCTACACCTTC
J gene: TRBJ2-1; clone size: -; D gene: -; V gene: TRBV4-1; CDR3 length: 12; CDR3 protein: CASSQDSNEQFF; CDR3 DNA: TGCGCCAGCAGCCAAGACTCGAATGAGCAGTTCTTC
J gene: TRBJ2-1; clone size: -; D gene: -; V gene: TRBV4-2; CDR3 length: 16; CDR3 protein: CASSQDLADYYNEQFF; CDR3 DNA: TGTGCCAGCAGCCAAGACCTGGCGGACTATTACAATGAGCAGTTCTTC
J gene: TRBJ2-7; clone size: -; D gene: -; V gene: TRBV7-9; CDR3 length: 16; CDR3 protein: CASSLVAGKNSYEQYF; CDR3 DNA: TGTGCCAGCAGCTTAGTTGCAGGGAAAAACTCCTACGAGCAGTACTTC
J gene: TRBJ1-1; clone size: -; D gene: -; V gene: TRBV6-5; CDR3 length: 16; CDR3 protein: CASSYGGRGVGTEAFF; CDR3 DNA: TGTGCCAGCAGTTACGGAGGTCGGGGGGTAGGAACTGAAGCTTTCTTT
J gene: TRBJ1-3; clone size: once; D gene: -; V gene: TRBV9; CDR3 length: 16; CDR3 protein: CASGNLGRDSGNTIYF; CDR3 DNA: TGTGCCAGTGGGAATTTAGGCAGGGACTCTGGAAACACCATATATTTT
J gene: TRBJ2-3; clone size: -; D gene: -; V gene: TRBV27; CDR3 length: 16; CDR3 protein: CASRLKARPSTDTQYF; CDR3 DNA: TGTGCCAGCAGGCTTAAGGCGAGACCTAGCACAGATACGCAGTATTTT
J gene: TRBJ2-1; clone size: -; D gene: -; V gene: TRBV6-4; CDR3 length: 14; CDR3 protein: CASSDSGTTGKQFF; CDR3 DNA: TGTGCCAGCAGTGACTCGGGGACGACAGGAAAGCAGTTCTTC
J gene: TRBJ2-3; clone size: -; D gene: TRBD2; V gene: TRBV6-5; CDR3 length: 14; CDR3 protein: CASKESGGDNTQYF; CDR3 DNA: TGTGCCAGCAAGGAAAGCGGGGGTGACAATACGCAGTATTTT
J gene: TRBJ1-1; clone size: -; D gene: -; V gene: TRBV7-6; CDR3 length: 11; CDR3 protein: CASSSNTEAFF; CDR3 DNA: TGTGCCAGCAGCTCAAACACTGAAGCTTTCTTT
J gene: TRBJ2-5; clone size: -; D gene: -; V gene: TRBV5-4; CDR3 length: 14; CDR3 protein: CASSLASSQETQYF; CDR3 DNA: TGTGCCAGCAGCTTGGCCTCCAGCCAAGAGACCCAGTACTTC
J gene: TRBJ1-4; clone size: -; D gene: TRBD1; V gene: TRBV28; CDR3 length: 14; CDR3 protein: CASSQTGLNEKLFF; CDR3 DNA: TGTGCCAGCAGCCAGACAGGGCTTAATGAAAAACTGTTTTTT
J gene: TRBJ2-2; clone size: -; D gene: -; V gene: TRBV6-1; CDR3 length: 15; CDR3 protein: CASTNSGGGTGELFF; CDR3 DNA: TGTGCCAGCACCAATTCTGGTGGGGGCACCGGGGAGCTGTTTTTT
J gene: TRBJ1-6; clone size: -; D gene: -; V gene: TRBV6-4; CDR3 length: 13; CDR3 protein: CASSPEGELALHF; CDR3 DNA: TGTGCCAGCAGCCCAGAAGGGGAATTGGCCCTCCACTTT
J gene: TRBJ2-5; clone size: -; D gene: -; V gene: TRBV2; CDR3 length: 13; CDR3 protein: CASSETEQETQYF; CDR3 DNA: TGTGCCAGCAGTGAGACGGAACAAGAGACCCAGTACTTC
J gene: TRBJ2-5; clone size: -; D gene: TRBD2; V gene: TRBV29-1; CDR3 length: 13; CDR3 protein: CSVEPRGVQTQYF; CDR3 DNA: TGCAGCGTTGAACCCCGGGGGGTGCAGACCCAGTACTTC
J gene: TRBJ2-2; clone size: -; D gene: -; V gene: TRBV7-8; CDR3 length: 16; CDR3 protein: CASSLATASIVGELFF; CDR3 DNA: TGTGCCAGCAGCTTAGCGACGGCTAGCATCGTCGGGGAGCTGTTTTTT
J gene: TRBJ2-3; clone size: -; D gene: TRBD2; V gene: TRBV5-5; CDR3 length: 15; CDR3 protein: CASYTSGGYTDTQYF; CDR3 DNA: TGTGCCAGCTATACTAGCGGGGGTTACACAGATACGCAGTATTTT
J gene: TRBJ2-2; clone size: -; D gene: -; V gene: TRBV7-9; CDR3 length: 15; CDR3 protein: CASSPYRDGTGELFF; CDR3 DNA: TGTGCCAGCAGCCCCTACAGGGATGGAACCGGGGAGCTGTTTTTT
J gene: TRBJ1-2; clone size: few; D gene: -; V gene: TRBV9; CDR3 length: 12; CDR3 protein: CASSVAGNGYTF; CDR3 DNA: TGTGCCAGCAGCGTAGCCGGGAATGGCTACACCTTC
J gene: TRBJ2-7; clone size: -; D gene: TRBD2; V gene: TRBV7-3; CDR3 length: 14; CDR3 protein: CASSLGLALSEQYF; CDR3 DNA: TGTGCCAGCAGCTTAGGACTAGCCCTCTCCGAGCAGTACTTC
J gene: TRBJ1-1; clone size: -; D gene: TRBD1; V gene: TRBV19; CDR3 length: 14; CDR3 protein: CATTPRAGGTEAFF; CDR3 DNA: TGTGCCACCACGCCCCGCGCAGGGGGGACTGAAGCTTTCTTT
J gene: TRBJ1-2; clone size: -; D gene: -; V gene: TRBV5-1; CDR3 length: 15; CDR3 protein: CASTPTGSRNYGYTF; CDR3 DNA: TGCGCCAGCACCCCAACAGGGTCCCGCAACTATGGCTACACCTTC
J gene: TRBJ2-7; clone size: -; D gene: TRBD1; V gene: TRBV6-5; CDR3 length: 14; CDR3 protein: CASSYSGQNYEQYF; CDR3 DNA: TGTGCCAGCAGTTACTCGGGACAGAACTACGAGCAGTACTTC
J gene: TRBJ2-5; clone size: -; D gene: TRBD2; V gene: TRBV5-6; CDR3 length: 14; CDR3 protein: CASSSGEGMGTQYF; CDR3 DNA: TGTGCCAGCAGCTCCGGGGAGGGGATGGGGACCCAGTACTTC
J gene: TRBJ1-5; clone size: -; D gene: -; V gene: TRBV4-1; CDR3 length: 13; CDR3 protein: CASSQGTHQPQHF; CDR3 DNA: TGCGCCAGCAGCCAAGGGACGCATCAGCCCCAGCATTTT
J gene: TRBJ2-7; clone size: -; D gene: TRBD2; V gene: TRBV7-8; CDR3 length: 14; CDR3 protein: CASSHGVAGDEQYF; CDR3 DNA: TGTGCCAGCAGCCACGGGGTAGCGGGGGATGAGCAGTACTTC
J gene: TRBJ2-2; clone size: once; D gene: TRBD1; V gene: TRBV27; CDR3 length: 18; CDR3 protein: CASSLHRDRGLSTGELFF; CDR3 DNA: TGTGCCAGCAGCTTGCACCGGGACAGGGGTTTGAGCACCGGGGAGCTGTTTTTT
J gene: TRBJ1-2; clone size: -; D gene: TRBD1; V gene: TRBV11-3; CDR3 length: 17; CDR3 protein: CASSPPGQGTSTYGYTF; CDR3 DNA: TGTGCCAGCAGCCCTCCGGGACAGGGAACATCTACGTATGGCTACACCTTC
J gene: TRBJ2-5; clone size: -; D gene: -; V gene: TRBV7-2; CDR3 length: 14; CDR3 protein: CASSFGRGVETQYF; CDR3 DNA: TGTGCCAGCAGCTTTGGCAGGGGTGTAGAGACCCAGTACTTC
J gene: TRBJ2-7; clone size: -; D gene: TRBD1; V gene: TRBV5-1; CDR3 length: 15; CDR3 protein: CASSAWDRGDYEQYF; CDR3 DNA: TGCGCCAGCAGCGCCTGGGACAGGGGGGACTACGAGCAGTACTTC
J gene: TRBJ1-5; clone size: -; D gene: -; V gene: TRBV7-9; CDR3 length: 15; CDR3 protein: CASSLSTGSNQPQHF; CDR3 DNA: TGTGCCAGCAGCTTAAGTACAGGGAGCAATCAGCCCCAGCATTTT
J gene: TRBJ1-3; clone size: -; D gene: -; V gene: TRBV14; CDR3 length: 12; CDR3 protein: CASSPQGNTIYF; CDR3 DNA: TGTGCCAGCAGCCCCCAAGGAAACACCATATATTTT
J gene: TRBJ2-2; clone size: -; D gene: TRBD2; V gene: TRBV19; CDR3 length: 15; CDR3 protein: CAGSGGPSNTGELFF; CDR3 DNA: TGTGCTGGAAGCGGGGGGCCCTCGAACACCGGGGAGCTGTTTTTT
J gene: TRBJ1-3; clone size: -; D gene: -; V gene: TRBV4-2; CDR3 length: 15; CDR3 protein: CASSQDTASGNTIYF; CDR3 DNA: TGTGCCAGCAGCCAAGATACCGCGTCTGGAAACACCATATATTTT
J gene: TRBJ2-5; clone size: once; D gene: -; V gene: TRBV29-1; CDR3 length: 16; CDR3 protein: CSVDPTRQTIQETQYF; CDR3 DNA: TGCAGCGTTGATCCTACAAGACAGACCATCCAAGAGACCCAGTACTTC
J gene: TRBJ2-1; clone size: -; D gene: TRBD2; V gene: TRBV6-5; CDR3 length: 15; CDR3 protein: CASSPRTSGGVRQFF; CDR3 DNA: TGTGCCAGCAGTCCAAGGACTAGCGGGGGGGTGCGACAGTTCTTC
J gene: TRBJ2-5; clone size: -; D gene: TRBD2; V gene: TRBV7-9; CDR3 length: 13; CDR3 protein: CASRPSGGETQYF; CDR3 DNA: TGTGCCAGCAGACCTAGCGGGGGTGAGACCCAGTACTTC
J gene: TRBJ1-5; clone size: -; D gene: TRBD1; V gene: TRBV7-2; CDR3 length: 17; CDR3 protein: CASSLQGGRGSNQPQHF; CDR3 DNA: TGTGCCAGCAGCCTCCAGGGGGGGCGCGGGAGCAATCAGCCCCAGCATTTT
J gene: TRBJ2-1; clone size: -; D gene: TRBD2; V gene: TRBV19; CDR3 length: 15; CDR3 protein: CASSPLGLDLNEQFF; CDR3 DNA: TGTGCCAGTAGTCCATTGGGACTAGATCTCAATGAGCAGTTCTTC
J gene: TRBJ1-4; clone size: -; D gene: TRBD1; V gene: TRBV4-1; CDR3 length: 15; CDR3 protein: CASSLGQGTDEKLFF; CDR3 DNA: TGCGCCAGCAGCCTCGGACAGGGAACGGATGAAAAACTGTTTTTT
J gene: TRBJ2-7; clone size: -; D gene: TRBD1; V gene: TRBV11-2; CDR3 length: 15; CDR3 protein: CASSTRTGGLGEQYF; CDR3 DNA: TGTGCCAGCAGCACCCGGACAGGGGGGCTAGGCGAGCAGTACTTC